Detailed here is one T cell receptor (beta chain). Generated by immunoSEQ multiplex PCR, the TCRdb table keeps only in-frame clones and is missing some. The sample shows 52,000 or so clones, approximately 89% of them seen only once. The data were obtained in a study of cytomegalovirus exposure and HLA in healthy donors. The V gene end was trimmed by 5 bases and the J gene end by 2 bases; junction bases not matched to a gene: 14. The CDR3 runs 18 residues. Germline assignment: CDR1 PRHDT and CDR2 FYEKMQ (reference sequence). The sequencing input was PBMCs. This TCR was sampled from a woman between 18 and 29 years old in good health and CMV-seronegative. The chain has TRBV13 and TRBJ2-3, with 9 bases fitting TRBD1. CDR3 amino acids: CASSPRTPGQGNTDTQYF. The CDR3 DNA sequence: TGTGCCAGCAGCCCCCGAACGCCGGGACAGGGAAACACAGATACGCAGTATTTT.